This paragraph reports one T cell receptor beta chain. The antigen remains unidentified. Per germline, CDR1 MNHNS and CDR2 SASEGT. After removal of 4 bases from V and 3 bases from J, the junction contained 2 bases not matched to a gene. The CDR3 length is 15 residues. This specimen belongs to a study of shared clonotypes between healthy human individuals. About the study: Donors consisted of two women and three men between 18 and 49. Findings and caveats of the study: Generally, estimated richness proved larger in naive subsets than it did in memory subsets. Limited genetic and exposure-history diversity came from having few donors.

The naive CD8 subset, CD45RO-negative cells positively selected for CCR7, excluded terminally differentiated effector memory CD45RA+ cells. Only in-frame clones appear in the TCRdb table, and some are missing; sequencing was by immunoSEQ multiplex PCR. The sample has millions of clones; approximately 94% are singletons. The sequence was obtained from a man younger than 35 in good health. Sequenced input: naive CD8+ T cells sorted from blood. This chain links TRBV6-1 with TRBJ2-1; 11 bases match TRBD2. The CDR3: CASSATSGSYNEQFF. The CDR3, as DNA: TGTGCCAGCAGTGCTACTAGCGGGAGCTACAATGAGCAGTTCTTC.